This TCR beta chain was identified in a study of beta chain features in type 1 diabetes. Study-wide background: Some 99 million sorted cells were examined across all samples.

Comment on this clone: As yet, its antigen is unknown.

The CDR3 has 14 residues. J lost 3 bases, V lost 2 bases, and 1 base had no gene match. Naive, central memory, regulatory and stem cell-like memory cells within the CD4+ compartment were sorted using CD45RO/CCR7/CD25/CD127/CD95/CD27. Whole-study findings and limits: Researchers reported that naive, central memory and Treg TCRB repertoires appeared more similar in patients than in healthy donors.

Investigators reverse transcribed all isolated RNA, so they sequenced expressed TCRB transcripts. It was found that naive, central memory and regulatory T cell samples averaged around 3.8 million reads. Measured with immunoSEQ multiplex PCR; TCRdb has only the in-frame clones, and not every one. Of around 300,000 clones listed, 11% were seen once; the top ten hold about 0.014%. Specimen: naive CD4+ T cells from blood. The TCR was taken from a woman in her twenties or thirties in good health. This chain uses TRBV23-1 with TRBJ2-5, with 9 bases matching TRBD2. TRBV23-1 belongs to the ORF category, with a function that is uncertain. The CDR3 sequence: CASSQRLAEETQYF. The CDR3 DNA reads TGCGCCAGCAGTCAAAGACTAGCGGAAGAGACCCAGTACTTC.